This T cell receptor (beta chain) was captured in a study of tissue T cells after allogeneic stem cell transplantation. Time point reported: mouse harvest day 7 after allogeneic transplant. Tail vein injection delivered 10^7 T-cell-depleted bone marrow cells and 10^6 splenic CD5+ T cells. The study, taken as a whole, reports: Anatomically similar tissues had similar TCR repertoires within each patient. Motif-based clustering found tissue-specific repertoire signatures shared across patients, though few clones were shared. Limitations included a small, clinically heterogeneous cohort and limited sampling depth.

As for this clone: Its specificity is unknown. The germline and genes are mouse ones. The read stops 1 residue short of the end of the CDR3; the missing end is completed from the germline J gene.

CDR3 length: 15 amino acids. Trimming removed 0 bases from V and 3 bases from J; junction bases left unmatched: 5. Per germline, CDR1 SGHSN and CDR2 HYEKVE. TCRbeta CDR3 was sequenced at survey depth with template counts. Using immunoSEQ multiplex PCR, the repertoire was profiled, and TCRdb retains in-frame clones only, with some absent. The sample records almost 5,500 clones, about half being singletons. The sample was gut tissue. This chain links TRBV12-1 with TRBJ2-4; 7 bases align to TRBD2. This clonotype was obtained from a female BALB/c mouse given C57BL/6 T cells with graft-versus-host disease after an allogeneic hematopoietic cell transplant. The CDR3 loop reads CASSLAGGKQNTLYF. The part of the CDR3 DNA that was read is TGTGCCAGCTCTCTCGCGGGGGGGAAGCAAAACACCTTGTAC.